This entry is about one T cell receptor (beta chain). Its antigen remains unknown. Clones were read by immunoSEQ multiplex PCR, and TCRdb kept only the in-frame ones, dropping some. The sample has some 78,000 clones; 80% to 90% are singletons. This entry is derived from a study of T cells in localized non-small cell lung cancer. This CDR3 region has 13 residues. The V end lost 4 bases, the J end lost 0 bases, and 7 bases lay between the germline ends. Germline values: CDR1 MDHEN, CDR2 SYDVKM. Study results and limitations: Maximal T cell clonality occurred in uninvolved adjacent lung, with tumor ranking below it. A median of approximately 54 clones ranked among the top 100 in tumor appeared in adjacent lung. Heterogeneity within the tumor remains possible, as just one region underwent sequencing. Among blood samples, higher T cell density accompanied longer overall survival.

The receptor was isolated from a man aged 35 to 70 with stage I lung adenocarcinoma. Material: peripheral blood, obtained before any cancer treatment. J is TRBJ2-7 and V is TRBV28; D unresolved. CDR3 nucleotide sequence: TGTGCCAGCAGTTATCCGAGCTCCTACGAGCAGTACTTC. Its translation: CASSYPSSYEQYF.